Listed below are T cell receptor beta chains from one sample, sequenced in a study of T cell responses to AZD1222 COVID-19 vaccine. TCRdb's copy holds only in-frame clones and misses some; the assay was immunoSEQ multiplex PCR. The sample holds around 170,000 clones, roughly 93% seen once. This material consisted of peripheral blood, taken on day 0 of AZD1222 vaccination. These receptors were taken from an adult in good health. CDR3s include the opening cysteine and the closing phenylalanine or tryptophan. D genes are given only for firm matches. Only part of the rows carry a size: once, few, many, or a class if the clone is expanded.

clone_size	v_call	d_call	j_call	cdr3_nt	cdr3_aa
-	TRBV18	TRBD1	TRBJ2-7	TGTGCCAGCTCAACCGACAGGGGCGGCGAGCAGTACTTC	CASSTDRGGEQYF
few	TRBV9	-	TRBJ1-5	TGTGCCAGCAGCCCCGGACAAGGAGGAAATCAGCCCCAGCATTTT	CASSPGQGGNQPQHF
-	TRBV27	-	TRBJ1-6	TGTGCCAGCAGTTTGGGGAGGTTTGGAAATTCACCCCTCCACTTT	CASSLGRFGNSPLHF
-	TRBV7-2	TRBD1	TRBJ1-5	TGTGCCAGCAGCTCGAAGACAGGGGGAGGCAATCAGCCCCAGCATTTT	CASSSKTGGGNQPQHF
-	TRBV3-1/TRBV3-2	-	TRBJ2-7	TGTGCCAGCAGACAAGTCACCCCCCGGGGGTTCTACGAGCAGTACTTC	CASRQVTPRGFYEQYF
-	TRBV15	-	TRBJ1-6	TGTGCCACCAGCAGAGATGGTGGACCAGGGAGATGGGATTCACCCCTCCACTTT	CATSRDGGPGRWDSPLHF
-	TRBV6-5	-	TRBJ1-3	TGTGCCAGCAGGAACGCCTACTCTGGAAACACCATATATTTT	CASRNAYSGNTIYF
-	TRBV27	-	TRBJ1-6	TGTGCCAGCAGTTTCAGACCCGAGTCACCCCTCCACTTT	CASSFRPESPLHF
-	TRBV9	-	TRBJ2-2	TGTGCCAGCAGCGTAGTCCCAGGGGTGTCCACCGGGGAGCTGTTTTTT	CASSVVPGVSTGELFF
-	TRBV9	TRBD1	TRBJ2-2	TGTGCCAGCAGCGGCGGGACAGGGGGCCGGTACGGGGAGCTGTTTTTT	CASSGGTGGRYGELFF
once	TRBV28	-	TRBJ2-3	TGTGCCAGCAGCCCCCTAGCTCGGTCCACAGATACGCAGTATTTT	CASSPLARSTDTQYF
-	TRBV7-9	-	TRBJ1-4	TGTGCCAGCAGCTTTAGTGGGGGTCTGGGTGAAAAACTGTTTTTT	CASSFSGGLGEKLFF
-	TRBV7-9	-	TRBJ1-2	TGTGCCAGCAGCCGGGACGGCTCTAACTATGGCTACACCTTC	CASSRDGSNYGYTF
-	TRBV4-1	TRBD1	TRBJ1-3	TGCGCCAGCAGCCAGAGGACAGGGGCCTCTGGAAACACCATATATTTT	CASSQRTGASGNTIYF
-	TRBV6-5	-	TRBJ2-1	TGTGCCAGCAGTCCGCTGGCGACGATCAACAATGAGCAGTTCTTC	CASSPLATINNEQFF
once	TRBV6-1	TRBD2	TRBJ2-7	TGTGCCAGCAGTGAAGTTTTCTGGACTAGCGCCTACGAGCAGTACTTC	CASSEVFWTSAYEQYF
few	TRBV10-2	-	TRBJ1-5	TGCGCCAGCAGTGAGTCGCGGGACAATCAGCCCCAGCATTTT	CASSESRDNQPQHF
-	TRBV5-4	-	TRBJ2-1	TGTGCCAGCAGCTTGGTACGGGTTGGTGAGCAGTTCTTC	CASSLVRVGEQFF
-	TRBV6-5	-	TRBJ1-1	TGTGCCAGCAGTTACTCGCTTGCAGGGGCGGACACTGAAGCTTTCTTT	CASSYSLAGADTEAFF
few	TRBV3-1/TRBV3-2	-	TRBJ2-2	TGTGCCAGCAGCAACCTCATGACGAACACCGGGGAGCTGTTTTTT	CASSNLMTNTGELFF
once	TRBV13	-	TRBJ2-7	TGTGCCAGCAGCTACAGACTCTCAAACTCCTACGAGCAGTACTTC	CASSYRLSNSYEQYF